One and the same sample provided the 29 T cell receptor beta chains below, sequenced in a study of cytomegalovirus exposure and HLA in healthy donors. Use of 60 Vbeta and 13 Jbeta primers characterized the PCR. Only in-frame clones appear in the TCRdb table, and some are missing; sequencing was by immunoSEQ multiplex PCR. Of 110,000 or so clones listed, 77% were seen once; the top ten hold roughly 5%. Sequencing was done on a sample of PBMCs. Receptor source: a middle-aged man in good health and CMV-seropositive.

V and J are TRBV6-1 and TRBJ2-5; D is unresolved. V dropped 4 bases and J dropped 2 bases, with 14 bases sitting between them. CDR1 MNHNS and CDR2 SASEGT come from the germline V gene. This CDR3 region has 15 residues. The CDR3 DNA sequence: TGTGCCAGCAGTGCGTGGTCCACACAGCAAGAGACCCAGTACTTC. This codes for CASSAWSTQQETQYF.

The gene calls are TRBV6-5 and TRBJ1-5; D not resolved. Between the trimmed V and J ends, which lost 7 bases and 6 bases, there was a span of 13 bases. Germline CDR1 MNHEY, CDR2 SVGAGI. The CDR3 runs 13 residues. The chain's CDR3 is CASMSELIQPQHF. The CDR3 coding sequence is TGTGCCAGCATGTCCGAGTTAATTCAGCCCCAGCATTTT.

The V and J genes are TRBV11-2 and TRBJ2-7; 11 nucleotides align to TRBD1. Germline trimming cut 5 bases from V and 7 bases from J; bases unmatched to any gene: 10. Germline values: CDR1 SGHAT, CDR2 FQNNGV. The CDR3 loop spans 15 amino acids. CDR3 amino acids: CASSPVPGQGGEQYF. DNA for the CDR3: TGTGCCAGCAGCCCCGTACCGGGACAGGGGGGAGAGCAGTACTTC. Full variable domain (missing parts from reference TRBV11-2 and TRBJ2-7): EAGVAQSPRYKIIEKRQSVAFWCNPISGHATLYWYQQILGQGPKLLIQFQNNGVVDDSQLPKDRFSAERLKGVDSTLKIQPAKLEDSAVYLCASSPVPGQGGEQYFGPGTRLTVT.

There are a few counts of this clone. The rearrangement joins TRBV19 to TRBJ2-2; D remains unclear. V dropped 4 bases and J dropped 7 bases, with 13 bases sitting between them. The CDR3 contains 14 residues. The germline CDR1 and CDR2 sequences are LNHDA and SQIVND (reference sequence). CDR3 region: CASSTYPGGGELFF. Written as DNA, the CDR3 is TGTGCCAGTAGTACCTATCCCGGTGGCGGGGAGCTGTTTTTT.

V gene TRBV5-4 combines with J gene TRBJ2-7; maybe TRBD1 (5 bases). The V end was cut by 1 base, the J end by 2 bases, with 7 bases between. The CDR3 is 13 amino acids. CDR1 and CDR2 from the germline V gene are SGHNT and YYREEE (reference sequence). This CDR3 is CASSLQGPYEQYF. The CDR3 bases are TGTGCCAGCAGCTTGCAGGGCCCCTACGAGCAGTACTTC.

This clone was seen a handful of times. This chain links TRBV5-1 with TRBJ2-3, with 10 bases identical to TRBD2. Germline-derived CDR1 and CDR2 are SGHRS and YFSETQ. The V and J ends lost 5 bases and 2 bases, in that order; junction bases with no gene match: 11. The CDR3 is made up of 17 amino acids. The CDR3 coding sequence is TGCGCCAGCAGTTACCGGGTAGCGGGGGGAGACACAGATACGCAGTATTTT. It translates to CASSYRVAGGDTDTQYF. The full variable domain, completed using reference TRBV5-1 and TRBJ2-3, is KAGVTQTPRYLIKTRGQQVTLSCSPISGHRSVSWYQQTPGQGLQFLFEYFSETQRNKGNFPGRFSGRQFSNSRSEMNVSTLELGDSALYLCASSYRVAGGDTDTQYFGPGTRLTVL.

The chain couples TRBV5-5 to TRBJ2-2; TRBD1 matches at 7 bases. The CDR3 consists of 15 residues. V shed 5 bases, J shed 3 bases, and the junction held 7 bases outside the gene matches. CDR1 is SGHKS and CDR2 is YYEKEE in the germline V gene (reference sequence). The CDR3 is CASSFAQGYTGELFF. CDR3 nucleotide sequence: TGTGCCAGCAGTTTTGCACAGGGGTACACCGGGGAGCTGTTTTTT.

The chain uses TRBV9 and TRBJ1-1, with TRBD1 as a possible D gene (5 bases). The CDR3 runs 11 residues. Trimming cost V 4 bases and J 8 bases, with 9 bases left between them. Germline CDR1 is SGDLS and CDR2 is YYNGEE. The CDR3: CASSFRQEAFF. For the CDR3, the DNA is TGTGCCAGCAGCTTCCGACAGGAAGCTTTCTTT.

CDR3 sequence: CASSPGTSGSYEQYF. Here the CDR3 DNA reads TGCGCCAGCAGCCCCGGGACTAGCGGGAGCTACGAGCAGTACTTC. The chain has TRBV4-3 and TRBJ2-7; 14 nucleotides align to TRBD2. The germline V gene encodes CDR1 LGHNA and CDR2 YSLEER. The CDR3 is 15 residues long. Trimming removed 4 bases from V and 3 bases from J; junction bases left unmatched: 2.

This clone was counted only a few times. The chain uses TRBV18 and TRBJ2-5; TRBD2 is a possible D gene (7 bases). The J call may be incorrect, as the DNA end agrees better with TRBJ2-7. Germline V gene sequence: CDR1 KGHSH, CDR2 LQKENI. The CDR3 loop spans 16 amino acids. Written as DNA, the CDR3 is TGTGCCAGCTCCCCGGGGGCCGCGGGGGTAGAAAACGAGCAGTACTTC. This translates into CASSPGAAGVENEQYF.

The chain combines TRBV29-1 with TRBJ2-6; D remains ambiguous. Trimming took 4 bases from V and 0 from J, leaving 10 bases between them. Per germline, CDR1 SQVTM and CDR2 ANQGSEA. CDR3 size: 15 residues. The CDR3, as DNA: TGCAGCGTTGGGGTAGGAGCCTCTGGGGCCAACGTCCTGACTTTC. Residues: CSVGVGASGANVLTF.

V gene TRBV28 combines with J gene TRBJ2-1; the D gene is possibly TRBD1 (5 bases). The CDR3 length is 15 residues. V lost 6 bases and J lost 9, with 21 bases in between. Germline CDR1 and CDR2: MDHEN and SYDVKM. The CDR3 loop reads CASSPGRVGRLEQFF. CDR3 coding DNA: TGTGCCAGCAGCCCTGGACGGGTGGGGCGTCTTGAGCAGTTCTTC.

V is TRBV28 and J is TRBJ1-5; D is undetermined. Looked up from germline, CDR1 is MDHEN and CDR2 is SYDVKM. The CDR3 is made up of 15 amino acids. V lost 2 bases and J 0 bases, leaving 8 bases between the germline ends. The CDR3 DNA is TGTGCCAGCAGTTTAATATTCCGTAGCAATCAGCCCCAGCATTTT. Protein product: CASSLIFRSNQPQHF.

V gene TRBV10-3 combines with J gene TRBJ2-1; TRBD2 aligns across 8 bases. The V segment lost 4 bases and the J segment 7 bases; nucleotides outside the gene matches: 9. Looked up from germline, CDR1 is ENHRY and CDR2 is SYGVKD. The CDR3 length is 15 residues. CDR3: CAISAGGLAGNEQFF. The DNA for the CDR3 is TGTGCCATCAGTGCCGGAGGACTAGCTGGGAATGAGCAGTTCTTC.

V is TRBV10-1 and J is TRBJ1-2; D is uncertain. CDR3 length: 13 amino acids. Germline V gene sequence: CDR1 WNHNN, CDR2 SYGVQD (reference sequence). Trimming removed 0 bases at V and 7 bases at J, with 9 bases between. The CDR3 sequence: CASSESTGGGYTF. CDR3 DNA: TGCGCCAGCAGTGAGTCGACTGGAGGTGGCTACACCTTC.

V and J are TRBV9 and TRBJ2-7, with TRBD1 matching over 9 bases. The V and J ends lost 3 bases and 5 bases, in that order; junction bases with no gene match: 3. CDR1 and CDR2 (germline): SGDLS, YYNGEE. The CDR3 loop spans 13 amino acids. The DNA for the CDR3 is TGTGCCAGCAGCGCCGGGACAGGGAACGAGCAGTACTTC. Residues: CASSAGTGNEQYF.

The rearrangement uses TRBV6-4 and TRBJ1-2, with D unresolved. Germline CDR1 is MRHNA and CDR2 is SNTAGT. The CDR3 has 8 residues. V dropped 8 bases and J dropped 8 bases, with 3 bases sitting between them. Written as DNA, the CDR3 is TGTGCCAGCCGGGGCTACACCTTC. Its translation: CASRGYTF.

The chain recombines TRBV7-9 with TRBJ1-2; the D is unclear. V lost 6 bases, J lost 7 bases, and 21 bases lay in between. The CDR3 contains 15 residues. Germline V gene data show CDR1 as SEHNR and CDR2 as FQNEAQ (reference sequence). The CDR3 DNA reads TGTGCCAGCAGTTTCTCGAACTCAGCGGAAGGTGGCTACACCTTC. Amino acid sequence: CASSFSNSAEGGYTF.

The CDR3 sequence is CASSLRGGLAEAFF. CDR3 sequence (DNA): TGTGCCAGCAGTCTACGGGGGGGACTGGCTGAAGCTTTCTTT. This chain uses TRBV28 with TRBJ1-1, with D possibly matching TRBD1 (5 bases). The germline V gene encodes CDR1 MDHEN and CDR2 SYDVKM. The V end lost 5 bases, the J end lost 6 bases, and 16 bases lay between the germline ends. The length of the CDR3 is 14 residues.

The chain couples TRBV6-1 to TRBJ2-5, with a weak D call TRBD2 (6 bases). The end of the DNA fits TRBJ2-7 better, so the J call may be wrong. There are 14 residues in the CDR3. Germline lookup yields CDR1 MNHNS and CDR2 SASEGT. CDR3 sequence reads: CASKNGAGIYEQYF. The CDR3 DNA follows: TGTGCCAGCAAAAACGGGGCGGGGATCTACGAGCAGTACTTC.

The CDR3 protein is CASSYRGYTEAFF. The CDR3 DNA sequence: TGTGCCAGCAGTTACAGGGGGTATACTGAAGCTTTCTTT. The chain joins TRBV6-5 to TRBJ1-1, with D possibly being TRBD1 (6 bases). Trimming shortened V by 2 bases and J by 5 bases, and 9 bases separated the two germline ends. This CDR3 is 13 amino acids long. The V gene's germline CDR1 is MNHEY and CDR2 SVGAGI.

This chain uses TRBV30 with TRBJ2-7; 7 positions agree with TRBD1. There are 12 residues in the CDR3. V gave up 4 bases and J gave up 4 bases; unmatched junction bases: 4. The germline gives CDR1 GTSNPN, CDR2 SVGIG (reference sequence). CDR3 amino acids: CAWTPGGYEQYF. The CDR3 region has the DNA TGTGCCTGGACGCCAGGGGGTTACGAGCAGTACTTC.

This chain joins TRBV6-1 and TRBJ1-5, with 9 nucleotides matching TRBD1. The CDR3 runs 19 residues. Germline trimming cut 2 bases from V and 4 bases from J; bases unmatched to any gene: 15. Germline values: CDR1 MNHNS, CDR2 SASEGT. The CDR3 sequence is CASSEIRFGQGTINQPQHF. The CDR3 DNA reads as TGTGCCAGCAGTGAAATCAGATTTGGACAGGGGACAATAAATCAGCCCCAGCATTTT.

CDR3 loop: CASSADRGGSPLHF. The CDR3 DNA reads TGTGCCAGCAGTGCCGACAGGGGAGGATCACCCCTCCACTTT. The chain links TRBV6-5 to TRBJ1-6, with 8 nucleotides matching TRBD1. The CDR3 contains 14 residues. Germline V gives CDR1 MNHEY, CDR2 SVGAGI. The trim removed 5 bases at V and 10 bases at J, leaving 7 bases unmatched.

This clone has just one count. The chain has TRBV30 and TRBJ2-4; no definite D call. The ends were cut back, 0 bases at V and 7 bases at J, with 13 bases in the middle. Per germline, CDR1 GTSNPN and CDR2 SVGIG (reference sequence). This CDR3 contains 14 residues. The CDR3 here is CAWSVDGLGNIQYF. The CDR3 DNA is TGTGCCTGGAGTGTAGACGGATTGGGCAACATTCAGTACTTC.

The gene calls are TRBV6-5 and TRBJ1-1; D is undetermined. This CDR3 has 11 residues. The germline V and J ends were trimmed by 7 bases and 4 bases, with 7 bases remaining between them. From germline, CDR1 is MNHEY and CDR2 SVGAGI. CDR3 in amino acids: CASTRGTEAFF. The CDR3 DNA follows: TGTGCCAGCACGAGAGGCACTGAAGCTTTCTTT.

The chain couples TRBV7-2 to TRBJ2-7, with D uncertain. The V gene lost 1 base and the J gene lost 1 base, with 8 bases spanning the gap. Germline V gives CDR1 SGHTA, CDR2 FQGNSA. CDR3 size: 14 residues. CDR3 nucleotide sequence: TGTGCCAGCAGCTTAGGCAGAGCGTCCTACGAGCAGTACTTC. Protein: CASSLGRASYEQYF.

This chain connects TRBV7-2 to TRBJ1-1, with D tentatively TRBD1 (6 bases). Trimming removed 3 bases from V and 4 bases from J, with 18 bases in between. Germline V gene lookup returns CDR1 SGHTA and CDR2 FQGNSA. The CDR3 loop spans 16 amino acids. The CDR3 DNA reads as TGTGCCAGCAGCTTCCTTCCGATAGACAGGAGCACTGAAGCTTTCTTT. Its translation is CASSFLPIDRSTEAFF.

V gene TRBV5-4 combines with J gene TRBJ2-5, with D perhaps matching TRBD2 (5 bases). The CDR3 extends over 16 amino acids. V lost 1 base to trimming and J lost 6 bases, with 19 bases between them. CDR1 is SGHNT and CDR2 is YYREEE in the germline V gene (reference sequence). CDR3 residues: CASSLPMAEGRKTQYF. CDR3 DNA sequence: TGTGCCAGCAGCTTGCCCATGGCAGAGGGTAGGAAGACCCAGTACTTC.